These T cell receptor beta chains were read from a single sample in a study of blood T cell repertoires in COVID-19. The method was immunoSEQ multiplex PCR; TCRdb's version includes in-frame clones alone and lacks a portion of them. The sample has about 190,000 clones; over 75% are singletons. Sequenced: peripheral blood. The source is a woman between 40 and 50 years old who had recovered from COVID-19. CDR3s include the opening cysteine and the closing phenylalanine or tryptophan.

V gene: TRBV28
CDR3 length: 14
J gene: TRBJ1-1
CDR3 protein: CASESGGVDTEAFF

V gene: TRBV11-2
CDR3 length: 14
J gene: TRBJ2-1
CDR3 protein: CASSFFAYPNEQFF

V gene: TRBV9
CDR3 length: 16
J gene: TRBJ1-3
CDR3 protein: CASSLTGTRSGNTIYF

V gene: TRBV7-9
CDR3 length: 13
J gene: TRBJ2-1
CDR3 protein: CASSLAGAWEQFF

V gene: TRBV5-6
CDR3 length: 14
J gene: TRBJ2-5
CDR3 protein: CASSWGTSQETQYF

V gene: TRBV18
CDR3 length: 13
J gene: TRBJ1-1
CDR3 protein: CASSQARATEAFF

V gene: TRBV13
CDR3 length: 15
J gene: TRBJ2-7
CDR3 protein: CASSSGLAGASEQYF

V gene: TRBV6-1
CDR3 length: 21
J gene: TRBJ2-3
CDR3 protein: CASSERGRWTSGRESTDTQYF

V gene: TRBV28
CDR3 length: 15
J gene: TRBJ1-5
CDR3 protein: CASSINQGIYQPQHF

V gene: TRBV12-3/TRBV12-4
CDR3 length: 12
J gene: TRBJ2-6
CDR3 protein: CASSASVNVLTF

V gene: TRBV5-1
CDR3 length: 14
J gene: TRBJ2-1
CDR3 protein: CASGGPSGSNEQFF

V gene: TRBV30
CDR3 length: 15
J gene: TRBJ1-2
CDR3 protein: CAWSVFPGDNYGYTF

V gene: TRBV5-1
CDR3 length: 15
J gene: TRBJ2-3
CDR3 protein: CASSLVGSAIDTQYF

V gene: TRBV3-1/TRBV3-2
CDR3 length: 16
J gene: TRBJ2-3
CDR3 protein: CASSQGAGGGTDTQYF

V gene: TRBV5-1
CDR3 length: 16
J gene: TRBJ1-3
CDR3 protein: CASSLGTGSLGNTIYF

V gene: TRBV2
CDR3 length: 14
J gene: TRBJ1-2
CDR3 protein: CASSAGTSINGYTF

V gene: TRBV28
CDR3 length: 14
J gene: TRBJ1-4
CDR3 protein: CASRAQGALEKLFF

V gene: TRBV7-8
CDR3 length: 14
J gene: TRBJ1-2
CDR3 protein: CASSLRTASYGYTF

V gene: TRBV18
CDR3 length: 19
J gene: TRBJ1-3
CDR3 protein: CASSPRRNSGLAGRNTIYF

V gene: TRBV6-6
CDR3 length: 13
J gene: TRBJ1-1
CDR3 protein: CASTTQGHREAFF

V gene: TRBV30
CDR3 length: 12
J gene: TRBJ2-7
CDR3 protein: CAWGPPSGEQYF

V gene: TRBV29-1
CDR3 length: 13
J gene: TRBJ2-1
CDR3 protein: CSVDSSRGNEQFF

V gene: TRBV18
CDR3 length: 13
J gene: TRBJ2-1
CDR3 protein: CASSELAVNEQFF

V gene: TRBV3-1/TRBV3-2
CDR3 length: 12
J gene: TRBJ2-2
CDR3 protein: CASSRPSGELFF

V gene: TRBV11-3
CDR3 length: 19
J gene: TRBJ2-1
CDR3 protein: CASSLDLGGGSGPYNEQFF

V gene: TRBV3-1/TRBV3-2
CDR3 length: 15
J gene: TRBJ1-2
CDR3 protein: CASSQSGTGDYGYTF

V gene: TRBV3-1/TRBV3-2
CDR3 length: 16
J gene: TRBJ1-2
CDR3 protein: CASSQDTPLGIWGYTF

V gene: TRBV25-1
CDR3 length: 14
J gene: TRBJ1-1
CDR3 protein: CASPPGTGTIEAFF

V gene: TRBV5-4
CDR3 length: 18
J gene: TRBJ2-2
CDR3 protein: CASSPGLAARRDTGELFF

V gene: TRBV30
CDR3 length: 12
J gene: TRBJ2-7
CDR3 protein: CALKRISYEQYF

V gene: TRBV30
CDR3 length: 17
J gene: TRBJ2-7
CDR3 protein: CAWTVPGGGQGAYEQYF

V gene: TRBV7-3
CDR3 length: 15
J gene: TRBJ2-3
CDR3 protein: CASSLLAGGTDTQYF

V gene: TRBV2
CDR3 length: 15
J gene: TRBJ2-5
CDR3 protein: CASSEAMGGGETQYF

V gene: TRBV6-5
CDR3 length: 14
J gene: TRBJ1-1
CDR3 protein: CASSLTGANTEAFF

V gene: TRBV5-5
CDR3 length: 16
J gene: TRBJ2-2
CDR3 protein: CASNPSGTSNTGELFF

V gene: TRBV19
CDR3 length: 13
J gene: TRBJ1-6
CDR3 protein: CASSPTTGSPLHF

V gene: TRBV11-2
CDR3 length: 16
J gene: TRBJ1-2
CDR3 protein: CASSPLQGATNYGYTF

V gene: TRBV30
CDR3 length: 11
J gene: TRBJ2-3
CDR3 protein: CAWTGLDTQYF

V gene: TRBV7-9
CDR3 length: 14
J gene: TRBJ1-1
CDR3 protein: CASSPWSTGTEAFF

V gene: TRBV3-1/TRBV3-2
CDR3 length: 15
J gene: TRBJ2-1
CDR3 protein: CASSQDVGQFNEQFF

V gene: TRBV3-1/TRBV3-2
CDR3 length: 12
J gene: TRBJ2-7
CDR3 protein: CASSQSTGPAYF

V gene: TRBV18
CDR3 length: 15
J gene: TRBJ2-2
CDR3 protein: CASRLAGDSTGELFF

V gene: TRBV25-1
CDR3 length: 18
J gene: TRBJ1-1
CDR3 protein: CASSEYRTGEGMNTEAFF

V gene: TRBV2
CDR3 length: 14
J gene: TRBJ2-7
CDR3 protein: CASSEGTIPYEQYF

V gene: TRBV28
CDR3 length: 15
J gene: TRBJ2-3
CDR3 protein: CASSFGQAGTDTQYF

V gene: TRBV27
CDR3 length: 14
J gene: TRBJ2-3
CDR3 protein: CASSLVGGADTQYF

V gene: TRBV7-9
CDR3 length: 19
J gene: TRBJ1-2
CDR3 protein: CASSPQLGKQGLHNYGYTF

V gene: TRBV27
CDR3 length: 14
J gene: TRBJ2-5
CDR3 protein: CASSLATGQETQYF

V gene: TRBV11-2
CDR3 length: 15
J gene: TRBJ1-1
CDR3 protein: CASSSYRGKRLEAFF

V gene: TRBV21-1
CDR3 length: 16
J gene: TRBJ2-2
CDR3 protein: CASSKDEGASTGELFF

V gene: TRBV25-1
CDR3 length: 15
J gene: TRBJ1-5
CDR3 protein: CASSGGGGFNQPQHF

V gene: TRBV18
CDR3 length: 14
J gene: TRBJ1-6
CDR3 protein: CASSPGGYNSPLHF

V gene: TRBV5-1
CDR3 length: 15
J gene: TRBJ2-1
CDR3 protein: CASSPDSTPFDEQFF

V gene: TRBV19
CDR3 length: 15
J gene: TRBJ1-6
CDR3 protein: CASSLTGIADSPLHF

V gene: TRBV6-6
CDR3 length: 14
J gene: TRBJ1-2
CDR3 protein: CASSPQDTLRGYTF